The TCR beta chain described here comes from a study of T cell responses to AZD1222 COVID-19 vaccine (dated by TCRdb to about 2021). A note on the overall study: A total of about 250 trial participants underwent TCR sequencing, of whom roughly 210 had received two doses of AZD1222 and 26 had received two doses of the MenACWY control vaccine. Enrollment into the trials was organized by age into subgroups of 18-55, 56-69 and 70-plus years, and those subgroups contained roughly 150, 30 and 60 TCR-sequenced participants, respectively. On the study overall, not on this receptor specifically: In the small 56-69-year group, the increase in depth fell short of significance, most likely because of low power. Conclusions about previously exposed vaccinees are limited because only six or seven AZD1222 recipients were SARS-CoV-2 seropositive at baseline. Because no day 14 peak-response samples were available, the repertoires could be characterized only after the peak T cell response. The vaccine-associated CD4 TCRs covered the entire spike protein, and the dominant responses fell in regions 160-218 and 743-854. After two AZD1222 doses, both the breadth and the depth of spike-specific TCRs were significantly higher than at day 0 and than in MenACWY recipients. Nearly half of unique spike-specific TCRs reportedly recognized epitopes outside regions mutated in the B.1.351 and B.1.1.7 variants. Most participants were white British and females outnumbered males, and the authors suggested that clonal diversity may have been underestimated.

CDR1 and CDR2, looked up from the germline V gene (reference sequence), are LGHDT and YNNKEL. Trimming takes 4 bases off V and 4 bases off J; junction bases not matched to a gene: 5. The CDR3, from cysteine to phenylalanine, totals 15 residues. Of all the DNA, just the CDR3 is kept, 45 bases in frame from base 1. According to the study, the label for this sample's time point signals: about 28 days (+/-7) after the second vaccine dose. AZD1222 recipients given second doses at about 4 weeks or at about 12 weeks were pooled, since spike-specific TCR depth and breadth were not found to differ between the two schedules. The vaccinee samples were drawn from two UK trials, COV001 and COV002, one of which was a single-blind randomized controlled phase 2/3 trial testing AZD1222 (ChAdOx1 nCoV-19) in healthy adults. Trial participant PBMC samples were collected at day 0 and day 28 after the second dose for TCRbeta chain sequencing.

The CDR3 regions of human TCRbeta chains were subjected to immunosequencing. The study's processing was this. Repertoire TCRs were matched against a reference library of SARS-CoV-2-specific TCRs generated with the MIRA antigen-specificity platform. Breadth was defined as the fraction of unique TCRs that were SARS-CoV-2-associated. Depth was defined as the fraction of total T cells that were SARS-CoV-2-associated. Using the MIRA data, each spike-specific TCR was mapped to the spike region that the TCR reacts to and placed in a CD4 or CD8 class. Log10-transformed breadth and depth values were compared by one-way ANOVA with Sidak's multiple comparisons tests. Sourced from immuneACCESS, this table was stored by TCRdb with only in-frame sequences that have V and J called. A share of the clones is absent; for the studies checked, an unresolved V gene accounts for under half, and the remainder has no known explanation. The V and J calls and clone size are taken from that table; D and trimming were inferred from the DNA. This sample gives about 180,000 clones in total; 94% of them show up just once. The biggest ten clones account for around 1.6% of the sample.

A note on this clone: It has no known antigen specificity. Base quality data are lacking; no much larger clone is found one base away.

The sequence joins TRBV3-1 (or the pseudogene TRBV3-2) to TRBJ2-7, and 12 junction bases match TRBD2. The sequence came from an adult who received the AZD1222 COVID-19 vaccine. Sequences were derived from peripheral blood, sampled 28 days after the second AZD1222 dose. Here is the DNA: TGTGCCAGCAGCCCATTGACTAGCGGGAGATACGAGCAGTACTTC. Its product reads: CASSPLTSGRYEQYF.